This TCR beta chain was observed in a study of blood T cells in healthy people across ages. Study in general: Template switching retrieved approximately one barcoded beta molecule for each two T cells.

Through a sample-barcoded 5' primer and a J-beta primer mix, a second PCR was run for about 7 to 12 cycles. One entry per CDR3 protein, called by TCRdb with MiXCR from the 5' RACE reads. The sample includes about 1,800,000 distinct CDR3 sequences, 25% to 30% of them seen just once. The individuals who served as donors were healthy Caucasians living in Russia, aged about 6 to 90. The length of the CDR3 is 15 residues. V lost 0 bases to trimming and J lost 1 base, with 10 bases between them. Germline CDR1 is SGHKS and CDR2 is YYEKEE (reference sequence). This TCR was sampled from a woman aged 25 to 39 in good health. The rearrangement uses TRBV5-5 and TRBJ1-2; D is unclear. The sequenced sample was blood. The CDR3 spells CASSLGKDGNYGYTF. The CDR3, as DNA: TGTGCCAGCAGCTTGGGGAAGGACGGTAACTATGGCTACACCTTC.